This is a list of T cell receptor beta chains from one sample in a study of monozygotic twins with inflammatory bowel disease. TCRdb re-called the 5' RACE reads; every CDR3 protein appears as one record, without DNA. This sample's table has about 160,000 distinct CDR3 sequences. Sequencing was performed on blood. Source of these receptors: a human donor with ulcerative colitis or Crohn's disease, or a healthy co-twin of an affected twin (not recorded which). The CDR3 runs from the conserved cysteine through the conserved F or W.

V: TRBV5-4
J: TRBJ2-1
CDR3: CASSKGGNEQFF

V: TRBV2
J: TRBJ2-2
CDR3: CAIRGSLAGDTGELFF

V: TRBV11-2
J: TRBJ1-5
CDR3: CASSPQPGGIQPQHF

V: TRBV14
J: TRBJ1-1
CDR3: CASSQVRAGEAFF

V: TRBV5-1
J: TRBJ2-1
CDR3: CASSLARSHNEQFF

V: TRBV7-9
J: TRBJ2-7
CDR3: CASSPLGADLNSEQYF

V: TRBV5-1
J: TRBJ2-2
CDR3: CASSLDPGIGELIF

V: TRBV13
J: TRBJ2-7
CDR3: CASSRRGDLSSYEQYF

V: TRBV20-1
J: TRBJ2-4
CDR3: CSAHADPGTFQYF

V: TRBV28
J: TRBJ2-1
CDR3: CASSLNPTGGNEQFF

V: TRBV27
J: TRBJ2-1
CDR3: CASRKDRVSYNEQFF

V: TRBV4-2
J: TRBJ2-1
CDR3: CASSLARLDFNEQFF

V: TRBV5-4
J: TRBJ2-5
CDR3: CASSLVGTPTKTQYF

V: TRBV6-6
J: TRBJ2-2
CDR3: CASSSTRNSGELFF

V: TRBV5-6
J: TRBJ2-3
CDR3: CASSLASLTGGDTDTQYF

V: TRBV19
J: TRBJ2-5
CDR3: CASSPRDRGRHETQYF

V: TRBV12-3/TRBV12-4
J: TRBJ2-1
CDR3: CASSLELVSGDHEQFF

V: TRBV6-5
J: TRBJ2-5
CDR3: CASSYSASGVETQYF

V: TRBV5-1
J: TRBJ2-5
CDR3: CASSLAGDLEAQYF

V: TRBV7-9
J: TRBJ1-5
CDR3: CASSLEESGPQHF

V: TRBV20-1
J: TRBJ2-1
CDR3: CSAPLAGYNEQFF

V: TRBV6-5
J: TRBJ1-6
CDR3: CASSWTGEFGNSPLHF

V: TRBV29-1
J: TRBJ2-1
CDR3: CSVLLAGGLSYNEQFF

V: TRBV5-1
J: TRBJ2-2
CDR3: CASSLQGDTGELFF

V: TRBV7-3
J: TRBJ2-5
CDR3: CASSKQGFQETQYF

V: TRBV5-1
J: TRBJ2-7
CDR3: CASSLVQGHEQYF

V: TRBV25-1
J: TRBJ1-1
CDR3: CASRDRGWTEAFF

V: TRBV2
J: TRBJ1-1
CDR3: CASSAVSAEAFF

V: TRBV7-2
J: TRBJ2-7
CDR3: CASSLPSRNYEQYF

V: TRBV5-1
J: TRBJ2-7
CDR3: CASSLGTSGSMGEQYF

V: TRBV20-1
J: TRBJ2-1
CDR3: CRTRKPGLAGSSYNEQFF

V: TRBV5-1
J: TRBJ2-2
CDR3: CASSLSTPGTGELFF

V: TRBV7-2
J: TRBJ1-2
CDR3: CASSSNSGTGADGYTF

V: TRBV25-1
J: TRBJ2-5
CDR3: CASSDIAGVAETQYF

V: TRBV4-3
J: TRBJ1-2
CDR3: CASSQDRGDAGHTF

V: TRBV5-1
J: TRBJ2-2
CDR3: CASSARNTGELFF

V: TRBV12-3/TRBV12-4
J: TRBJ1-6
CDR3: CASSFRGTFSPLHF

V: TRBV5-1
J: TRBJ2-3
CDR3: CASSSGLLAFDTQYF

V: TRBV21-1
J: TRBJ2-1
CDR3: CASSKKMTSGNYNEQFF

V: TRBV27
J: TRBJ1-2
CDR3: CASSLWAGTGGMYGYTF

V: TRBV4-3
J: TRBJ2-4
CDR3: CASSQEVTGDPKNIQYF

V: TRBV7-8
J: TRBJ2-1
CDR3: CASSAEIATGGNEQFF

V: TRBV5-4
J: TRBJ1-1
CDR3: CASSLTGLNTEAFF

V: TRBV12-3/TRBV12-4
J: TRBJ1-2
CDR3: CASSDHTGQGIYGYTF

V: TRBV20-1
J: TRBJ2-5
CDR3: CSGLEGGQQTQYF

V: TRBV20-1
J: TRBJ2-6
CDR3: CSARDTTVKGANVLTF

V: TRBV19
J: TRBJ2-1
CDR3: CASSDSSGIYEQFF

V: TRBV4-1
J: TRBJ2-3
CDR3: CASSQDGTSVLDTQYF

V: TRBV24-1
J: TRBJ1-5
CDR3: CATSDAGDSNQPQHF

V: TRBV20-1
J: TRBJ2-1
CDR3: CSASSPRGNEQFF

V: TRBV19
J: TRBJ1-5
CDR3: CASSIDRVSNQPQHF

V: TRBV5-4
J: TRBJ2-2
CDR3: CASSLRLVGPGELFF

V: TRBV10-3
J: TRBJ2-2
CDR3: CATSPANTGELFF

V: TRBV20-1
J: TRBJ1-2
CDR3: CGARNRYEDHGYTF

V: TRBV6-1
J: TRBJ2-6
CDR3: CASSPAPEANVLTF

V: TRBV7-2
J: TRBJ1-6
CDR3: CASSYPGTWGSPLHF

V: TRBV24-1
J: TRBJ2-1
CDR3: CATSDRVAHRSYNEQFF

V: TRBV27
J: TRBJ1-6
CDR3: CASRQEYSNSPLHF

V: TRBV19
J: TRBJ2-2
CDR3: CASSILQRGTGELFF

V: TRBV6-6
J: TRBJ2-7
CDR3: CASRLGPGEQYF